This T cell receptor (beta chain) was observed in a study of immune evolution from preneoplasia to lung adenocarcinoma. Profiling relied on immunoSEQ multiplex PCR, and the TCRdb table lists in-frame clones only, not all of them. The data hold around 6,000 clones, with almost 80% observed a single time. Trimming cost V 2 bases and J 11 bases, with 16 bases left between them. This CDR3 is built from 13 residues. CDR1 is SGDLS, CDR2 YYNGEE, per germline. The rearrangement links TRBV9 to TRBJ1-1; tentatively, D is TRBD1 (5 bases). The receptor's source is a person aged 60-79 years with lung adenocarcinoma. The sample consisted of FFPE minimally invasive lung adenocarcinoma tissue. DNA of the CDR3: TGTGCCAGCAGCGTGGGGGGGTCAGTGGAGGCTTTCTTT. This translates into CASSVGGSVEAFF.